These 21 T cell receptor beta chains were all obtained from the same sample, sequenced in a study of radiation and T cells in renal cell carcinoma. Time point described: blood 2 weeks post-SBRT. Treatment: 15 Gy SBRT to primary tumor, nephrectomy 4 weeks later. Clones were read by immunoSEQ multiplex PCR, and TCRdb kept only the in-frame ones, dropping some. The sample has 120,000 or so clones, 81% seen once. This specimen consisted of blood, obtained from a patient whose treatment included radiotherapy and nephrectomy. The source of these receptors is a man aged 50-59 years with renal cell carcinoma.

The genes are TRBV5-1 and TRBJ2-3; 7 nucleotides agree with TRBD2. V lost 3 bases to trimming and J lost 7 bases; unmatched junction nucleotides: 5. Germline assignment: CDR1 SGHRS and CDR2 YFSETQ. The CDR3 consists of 13 residues. CDR3 protein: CASSSDGGNTQYF. The CDR3 DNA reads as TGCGCCAGCAGCTCCGACGGGGGGAATACGCAGTATTTT.

The chain carries TRBV5-4 and TRBJ1-1, with D unresolved. There are 15 residues in the CDR3. The germline gives CDR1 SGHNT, CDR2 YYREEE (reference sequence). With 4 bases removed from V and 5 bases from J, the gap between germline ends came to 18 bases. CDR3 bases: TGTGCCAGCAGCCCCCGGGTGGTATCTAAAACTGAAGCTTTCTTT. Protein: CASSPRVVSKTEAFF.

This chain uses TRBV5-6 with TRBJ2-7, with TRBD2 matching 10 bases. The junction had 7 bases not matched to a gene; V was cut back by 4 bases and J by 3 bases. CDR3 length: 15 amino acids. Germline values: CDR1 SGHDT, CDR2 YYEEEE. The CDR3 DNA is TGTGCCAGCAGCCCCTGGACTAGCGGTTTCTACGAGCAGTACTTC. This codes for CASSPWTSGFYEQYF.

This rearrangement joins TRBV7-2 to TRBJ2-7, with 10 nucleotides matching TRBD1. Germline CDR1 reads SGHTA; CDR2 reads FQGNSA. The CDR3 is 14 residues long. Trimming at V came to 5 bases and at J to 4 bases, leaving 5 bases not matched to a gene. DNA of the CDR3: TGTGCCAGCAGCGCGGGACAGGGGAAGTACGAGCAGTACTTC. It codes for CASSAGQGKYEQYF. The full variable domain, with the rest looked up from reference TRBV7-2 and TRBJ2-7, is GAGVSQSPSNKVTEKGKDVELRCDPISGHTALYWYRQSLGQGLEFLIYFQGNSAPDKSGLPSDRFSAERTGGSVSTLTIQRTQQEDSAVYLCASSAGQGKYEQYFGPGTRLTVT.

This chain uses TRBV9 with TRBJ2-1; 9 bases align to TRBD2. The CDR3 runs to 14 residues. V lost 0 bases and J lost 8; bases outside the gene matches: 3. In germline, CDR1 is SGDLS, CDR2 YYNGEE. The CDR3 region is CASSVGGRGDEQFF. CDR3 bases: TGTGCCAGCAGCGTAGGCGGGAGGGGCGATGAGCAGTTCTTC.

The chain links TRBV30 to TRBJ2-1; D ambiguous. V lost 4 bases, J lost 0 bases, and 13 bases lay in between. This CDR3 has 15 residues. Per the germline V gene, CDR1 is GTSNPN and CDR2 is SVGIG (reference sequence). For the CDR3, the DNA is TGTGCCTGGAAGAAAGGGCCTGGCTCCTACAATGAGCAGTTCTTC. This gives the protein CAWKKGPGSYNEQFF. Full variable domain (missing parts from reference TRBV30 and TRBJ2-1): SQTIHQWPATLVQPVGSPLSLECTVEGTSNPNLYWYRQAAGRGLQLLFYSVGIGQISSEVPQNLSASRPQDRQFILSSKKLLLSDSGFYLCAWKKGPGSYNEQFFGPGTRLTVL.

The chain links TRBV11-2 to TRBJ1-1, with D tentatively TRBD1 (6 bases). Trimming removed 4 bases at V and 4 bases at J, with 13 bases between. CDR1 is SGHAT and CDR2 is FQNNGV in the germline V gene. This CDR3 has 14 amino acids. The CDR3 DNA reads TGTGCCAGCAGCTCCAGGACCAGGGGCACTGAAGCTTTCTTT. Translating gives CASSSRTRGTEAFF.

This chain uses TRBV7-2 with TRBJ1-3; D unclear. This CDR3 comprises 14 residues. Trimming took off 3 bases at V and 4 bases at J, with 10 bases between the two ends. The germline V gene has CDR1 SGHTA and CDR2 FQGNSA. The CDR3 spells CASSLVGFGNTIYF. In DNA, the CDR3 is TGTGCCAGCAGCTTGGTAGGATTCGGAAACACCATATATTTT.

The rearrangement joins TRBV27 to TRBJ2-5, with 13 bases that match TRBD2. This CDR3 is 15 amino acids long. Unmatched junction bases numbered 8, after V lost 8 bases and J lost 5 bases. Per germline, CDR1 MNHEY and CDR2 SMNVEV (reference sequence). The CDR3 reads CASGGLAGRSETQYF. As DNA, the CDR3 is TGTGCCAGCGGGGGACTAGCGGGAAGGAGCGAGACCCAGTACTTC.

V and J are TRBV5-1 and TRBJ2-3; perhaps TRBD2 as D (6 bases). V lost 4 bases to trimming and J lost 2 bases, with 11 bases between them. CDR1 is SGHRS, CDR2 YFSETQ, per germline. The CDR3 is 14 residues long. In DNA, the CDR3 is TGCGCCAGCAGCCAGGACTATGCCACAGATACGCAGTATTTT. Translated, it gives CASSQDYATDTQYF.

The chain joins TRBV5-8 to TRBJ2-1; the match to TRBD2 covers 7 bases. With V trimmed by 5 bases and J by 5 bases, 7 bases remained unmatched. Germline CDR1 and CDR2: SGHTS and YDEGEE. CDR3 length: 14 residues. CDR3 amino acids: CASRPGTINNEQFF. Here the CDR3 DNA reads TGTGCCAGCAGACCCGGGACTATAAACAATGAGCAGTTCTTC.

The chain couples TRBV6-6 to TRBJ1-4; the D gene is possibly TRBD1 (5 bases). This CDR3 is 11 amino acids long. V lost 7 bases and J lost 7, with 7 bases in between. Germline CDR1 is MNHNY and CDR2 is SVGAGI (reference sequence). The CDR3 sequence: CASMGPEKLFF. In DNA form, the CDR3 reads TGTGCCAGCATGGGGCCTGAAAAACTGTTTTTT.

The gene calls are TRBV6-4 and TRBJ2-3, with D perhaps being TRBD1 or TRBD2 (5 bases each). The germline V gene encodes CDR1 MRHNA and CDR2 SNTAGT. The CDR3 runs 15 residues. The ends were cut back, 0 bases at V and 5 bases at J, with 12 bases in the middle. The CDR3 is CASSDSLTGLDTQYF. DNA for the CDR3: TGTGCCAGCAGTGACTCACTAACGGGGCTAGATACGCAGTATTTT.

The genes are TRBV7-8 and TRBJ2-2, with 8 bases identical to TRBD2. The CDR3 has 16 residues. Losses at the gene ends were 0 bases for V and 7 bases for J; bases not matched to a gene: 7. Germline V CDR1 and CDR2: SGHVS, FQNEAQ. CDR3 protein: CASSLAPAGAVGELFF. Here the CDR3 DNA reads TGTGCCAGCAGCTTAGCACCAGCGGGAGCTGTCGGGGAGCTGTTTTTT.

CDR3 residues: CASAPDATGVGANVLTF. The CDR3 DNA reads TGTGCCAGCGCCCCGGACGCAACAGGGGTTGGGGCCAACGTCCTGACTTTC. The chain recombines TRBV7-8 with TRBJ2-6, with 7 bases lining up with TRBD1. This CDR3 is built from 17 residues. The junction had 13 bases not matched to a gene; V was cut back by 8 bases and J by 3 bases. The germline CDR1 and CDR2 sequences are SGHVS and FQNEAQ.

This chain uses TRBV6-1 with TRBJ1-1; D is perhaps TRBD1 (6 bases). Germline CDR1 MNHNS, CDR2 SASEGT. The germline V and J ends were trimmed by 8 bases and 11 bases, with 15 bases remaining between them. There are 11 residues in the CDR3. Here the CDR3 reads CASRRGLGAFF. CDR3 in DNA: TGTGCCAGCCGCCGGGGGCTGGGGGCTTTCTTT.

This clone was seen more than once but under ten times. The chain recombines TRBV30 with TRBJ2-6, with 8 bases lining up with TRBD1. Per the germline V gene, CDR1 is GTSNPN and CDR2 is SVGIG (reference sequence). The CDR3 contains 12 residues. Trimming removed 5 bases from V and 8 bases from J; junction bases left unmatched: 2. The CDR3 loop reads CAWDRGPNVLTF. CDR3 bases: TGTGCCTGGGACAGGGGACCCAACGTCCTGACTTTC.

The J gene is TRBJ2-5, the V gene TRBV19, with 7 bases identical to TRBD1. The CDR3 contains 13 residues. Germline V gene sequence: CDR1 LNHDA, CDR2 SQIVND (reference sequence). V was pared by 5 bases and J by 5 bases, with 5 bases of the junction left unmatched. DNA of the CDR3: TGTGCCAGTAGTCCGACAGGGTTCGAGACCCAGTACTTC. This codes for CASSPTGFETQYF.

This rearrangement joins TRBV19 to TRBJ2-2; D unresolved. Per germline, CDR1 LNHDA and CDR2 SQIVND (reference sequence). The CDR3 is made up of 14 amino acids. V was shortened by 7 bases and J by 5 bases, with 14 bases between the two germline ends. Written as DNA, the CDR3 is TGTGCCAGTACGAAAGGCAGCCTAACCGGGGAGCTGTTTTTT. It specifies CASTKGSLTGELFF. The full variable domain, rest sourced from reference TRBV19 and TRBJ2-2, is DGGITQSPKYLFRKEGQNVTLSCEQNLNHDAMYWYRQDPGQGLRLIYYSQIVNDFQKGDIAEGYSVSREKKESFPLTVTSAQKNPTAFYLCASTKGSLTGELFFGEGSRLTVL.

The chain uses TRBV27 and TRBJ1-2; D might be TRBD1 (5 bases). Germline-derived CDR1 and CDR2 are MNHEY and SMNVEV (reference sequence). V lost 7 bases and J lost 1, with 13 bases in between. This CDR3 comprises 14 residues. CDR3 sequence reads: CASTHTGGNYGYTF. The CDR3 DNA reads as TGTGCCAGCACCCACACGGGGGGTAACTATGGCTACACCTTC.

This clone was detected once. The genes are TRBV2 and TRBJ1-5; D remains unclear. V was trimmed by 7 bases and J by 4 bases, leaving 14 bases between them. The CDR3 covers 14 residues. Germline V gene data show CDR1 as SNHLY and CDR2 as FYNNEI. The CDR3 region is CASNKADANQPQHF. As DNA, the CDR3 is TGTGCCAGCAACAAAGCGGACGCAAATCAGCCCCAGCATTTT.